This is a list of T cell receptor beta chains from one sample in a study of blood T cell repertoires in COVID-19. Produced via immunoSEQ multiplex PCR; TCRdb's table is partial and in-frame only. The sample carries roughly 280,000 clones, 85% to 95% recorded once. The sample consisted of PBMCs or T cells enriched from blood (not recorded which). These receptors all stem from a man in his forties who had been exposed to COVID-19. The CDR3 runs from the conserved cysteine through the conserved F or W. Fields, in order: V gene, D gene, J gene, clone size, CDR3 DNA, CDR3 protein. A D gene is named only where the DNA matches it firmly. Clone size appears in some rows only: once, few, many, or a class for an expanded clone.

>TRBV2|-|TRBJ1-1|-
TGTGCCAGCACTCCGCAGCGGAACACTGAAGCTTTCTTT
CASTPQRNTEAFF
>TRBV19|TRBD1|TRBJ2-5|-
TGTGCCAGTAGCCTTGATACAGGGGTTCGGGAGACCCAGTACTTC
CASSLDTGVRETQYF
>TRBV19|-|TRBJ2-7|-
TGTGCCAGTAGTATCTCAGGGTTAGGCAACTACGAGCAGTACTTC
CASSISGLGNYEQYF
>TRBV28|-|TRBJ2-3|-
TGTGCCGCTACAAGGGGAACCACAGATACGCAGTATTTT
CAATRGTTDTQYF
>TRBV7-2|TRBD2|TRBJ2-3|-
TGTGCCAGCAGCCCAGCCGTCAGGGACTACACAGATACGCAGTATTTT
CASSPAVRDYTDTQYF
>TRBV7-2|TRBD1|TRBJ2-6|-
TGTGCCAGCAGCTTAGTAGGGGCCAGGGGGTACGGGGCCAACGTCCTGACTTTC
CASSLVGARGYGANVLTF
>TRBV6-5|-|TRBJ1-2|-
TGTGCCAGCAGCCCCGTGGGGGGTCTAAGGGGCTACACCTTC
CASSPVGGLRGYTF
>TRBV24-1|TRBD2|TRBJ2-1|-
TGTGCCACCAGTGATTTCCCTAGCGGGACAAACAATGAGCAGTTCTTC
CATSDFPSGTNNEQFF
>TRBV9|-|TRBJ2-1|-
TGTGCCAGCAGCGTAGCGGGAGACCCCTACAATGAGCAGTTCTTC
CASSVAGDPYNEQFF
>TRBV4-1|TRBD1|TRBJ1-1|-
TGCGCCAGCAGCCAAGGCGACAGGGGCAACACTGAAGCTTTCTTT
CASSQGDRGNTEAFF
>TRBV7-7|-|TRBJ2-2|-
TGTGCCAGCAGCCCTTTGTCAGGGTCTGTGGCCGGGGAGCTGTTTTTT
CASSPLSGSVAGELFF
>TRBV7-9|-|TRBJ1-4|-
TGTGCCAGCAGTGAGGGGACAACGGGAGAAAAACTGTTTTTT
CASSEGTTGEKLFF
>TRBV5-1|-|TRBJ1-4|-
TGCGCCAGCAGCTTGGATTCAGAAAATAATGAAAAACTGTTTTTT
CASSLDSENNEKLFF
>TRBV28|-|TRBJ2-5|-
TGTGCCAGCAGTCAAAACAGGGATAGGGAGACCCAGTACTTC
CASSQNRDRETQYF
>TRBV3-1/TRBV3-2|TRBD2|TRBJ2-5|-
TGTGCCAGCAGCTCGGGACTAGCGGGGGAGTACCAAGAGACCCAGTACTTC
CASSSGLAGEYQETQYF
>TRBV18|TRBD1|TRBJ1-2|-
TGTGCCAGCTCACCCGGACAGGGGAACTATGGCTACACCTTC
CASSPGQGNYGYTF
>TRBV6-1|-|TRBJ1-1|-
TGTGCCAGCAGTGACCGTCCTAGTATGAACACTGAAGCTTTCTTT
CASSDRPSMNTEAFF
>TRBV6-2/TRBV6-3|TRBD2|TRBJ2-5|few
TGTGCCAGCAGTTACTCCGGCGGGAGTTGGGAGACCCAGTACTTC
CASSYSGGSWETQYF
>TRBV29-1|-|TRBJ1-1|-
TGCAGCGTTGATCCCATGAACACTGAAGCTTTCTTT
CSVDPMNTEAFF
>TRBV3-1/TRBV3-2|-|TRBJ1-1|-
TGTGCCAGCAGCCACAGGTTAACAGGGATAGCCACTGAAGCTTTCTTT
CASSHRLTGIATEAFF
>TRBV5-8|TRBD1|TRBJ2-7|-
TGTGCCACTCATGGGGGACAGGGCAAGGAGCAGTACTTC
CATHGGQGKEQYF
>TRBV7-2|-|TRBJ2-1|-
TGTGCCAGCAGCTTAGACACTAGCCAGAATGAGCAGTTCTTC
CASSLDTSQNEQFF
>TRBV11-2|-|TRBJ1-1|-
TGTGCCAGCGGGACTATAAGGAACACTGAAGCTTTCTTT
CASGTIRNTEAFF
>TRBV5-1|TRBD2|TRBJ2-2|-
TGCGCCAGCAGCTTCCTAGCGGGAGAGGTCACCGGGGAGCTGTTTTTT
CASSFLAGEVTGELFF
>TRBV13|TRBD2|TRBJ2-1|-
TGTGCCAGCAGCCTCAGCGGGACCTACAATGAGCAGTTCTTC
CASSLSGTYNEQFF
>TRBV28|TRBD2|TRBJ2-7|-
TGTGCCAGCAGTTCGTCGGGACTAGCCTCCTACGAGCAGTACTTC
CASSSSGLASYEQYF
>TRBV5-4|-|TRBJ1-5|-
TGTGCCAGCAGCGTACAGGGTTGGAATCAGCCCCAGCATTTT
CASSVQGWNQPQHF
>TRBV7-9|-|TRBJ2-1|-
TGTGCCAGCAGCTTAGCGGGAGTCAACAATGAGCAGTTCTTC
CASSLAGVNNEQFF
>TRBV7-9|TRBD1|TRBJ2-5|-
TGTGCCAGCAGCCTTACCGGGACAGGGGGGGAGACCCAGTACTTC
CASSLTGTGGETQYF
>TRBV9|-|TRBJ2-3|-
TGTGCCAGCAGCGTACAGGCACAAACCACAGATACGCAGTATTTT
CASSVQAQTTDTQYF
>TRBV28|-|TRBJ1-1|-
TGTGCCAGCAGTTTAACGGCAGGGGCCGGGGACACTGAAGCTTTCTTT
CASSLTAGAGDTEAFF
>TRBV9|-|TRBJ1-2|-
TGTGCCAGCAGCGTTAACAGGGACTATGGCTACACCTTC
CASSVNRDYGYTF
>TRBV27|TRBD1|TRBJ2-1|-
TGTGCCAGCAGTTTGACAGGGGGTTCCCTACGGCAGTTCTTC
CASSLTGGSLRQFF
>TRBV29-1|-|TRBJ1-5|once
TGCAGCGTCGCTTTGGGGACACCGAATAGCAATCAGCCCCAGCATTTT
CSVALGTPNSNQPQHF
>TRBV28|-|TRBJ2-2|-
TGTGCCAGCAGTGGATCGGGGCAGGGGACCGGGGAGCTGTTTTTT
CASSGSGQGTGELFF
>TRBV28|TRBD1|TRBJ1-5|-
TGTGCCAGCCTCCCGGGACAGACTAATCAGCCCCAGCATTTT
CASLPGQTNQPQHF